This T cell receptor (beta chain) was recovered during a study of blood T cell repertoires in COVID-19. Source study methods: Researchers report that nucleated cell counts were estimated from reference gene primer amplification. The protocol was immunoSEQ multiplex PCR, while the TCRdb copy is restricted to in-frame clones and leaves out a portion. V, J and clone size reflect that table, while D and trimming were determined from the DNA. The sample records about 160,000 clones, 85% being singletons. This clone has a single count. Sequencing input: peripheral blood. This TCR was recovered from a human donor with acute or convalescent COVID-19. The donor label of this sample is uncertain.

The CDR3: CASTQGGYGYTF. The CDR3 DNA reads as TGTGCCAGCACCCAGGGTGGCTATGGCTACACCTTC. The chain links TRBV6-5 to TRBJ1-2, with a possible D match to TRBD1 (5 bases). Per germline, CDR1 MNHEY and CDR2 SVGAGI. V lost 7 bases to trimming and J lost 4 bases, with 10 bases between them. The CDR3 sequence is 12 residues long.